Below are 30 T cell receptor beta chains sequenced from a single sample in a study of blood T cells in healthy people across ages. With a J-beta primer mix and a sample-barcoded 5' primer, a second PCR ran 7 to 11 cycles. TCRdb re-called the 5' RACE reads with MiXCR, one entry per CDR3 protein. Of around 1,800,000 distinct CDR3 sequences in the sample, about two fifths were seen once. The sequenced material came from blood. The source is a human donor in good health.

This clonotype has a count of ten or more. The V call is TRBV20-1, the J call TRBJ2-7, with D tentatively TRBD1 (7 bases). V was shortened by 2 bases and J by 3 bases, with 14 bases between the two germline ends. The CDR3 has 14 amino acids. Germline assignment: CDR1 DFQATT and CDR2 SNEGSKA (reference sequence). The CDR3 spells CSARLGQGGYEQYF. CDR3 DNA sequence: TGCAGTGCTAGATTAGGCCAGGGGGGCTACGAGCAGTACTTC.

The CDR3 bases are TGCGCCAGCAGCGAACTAGCGGGTATACAAGAGACCCAGTACTTC. Amino acid sequence: CASSELAGIQETQYF. The V and J genes are TRBV4-1 and TRBJ2-5, with 9 bases identical to TRBD2. V lost 5 bases and J lost 2; bases outside the gene matches: 6. Germline V gene sequence: CDR1 MGHRA, CDR2 YSYEKL. There are 15 residues in the CDR3.

This clonotype was picked up a small number of times. The V gene is TRBV20-1, the J gene TRBJ2-5; D is uncertain. Germline V gene data show CDR1 as DFQATT and CDR2 as SNEGSKA (reference sequence). The CDR3 is 15 amino acids. V lost 4 bases to trimming and J lost 4 bases, with 19 bases between them. DNA for the CDR3: TGCAGTGCTATTAATGCTGGAGCGACTTCAGAGACCCAGTACTTC. It yields the protein CSAINAGATSETQYF.

The rearrangement joins TRBV7-2 to TRBJ1-5; D unresolved. CDR1 is SGHTA and CDR2 is FQGNSA in the germline V gene. Deletions cut 8 bases from V and 5 bases from J, with 13 bases between. The CDR3 has 13 residues. This chain's CDR3 is CASGIIRDQPQHF. As DNA, the CDR3 is TGTGCCAGCGGTATTATAAGGGATCAGCCCCAGCATTTT. Complete variable domain (other parts from reference TRBV7-2 and TRBJ1-5): GAGVSQSPSNKVTEKGKDVELRCDPISGHTALYWYRQSLGQGLEFLIYFQGNSAPDKSGLPSDRFSAERTGGSVSTLTIQRTQQEDSAVYLCASGIIRDQPQHFGDGTRLSIL.

This chain connects TRBV27 to TRBJ2-5, with D perhaps assigned TRBD1 or TRBD2 (6 bases each). The closer fit of TRBJ2-7 to the DNA end suggests the J call may be wrong. The germline CDR1 and CDR2 sequences are MNHEY and SMNVEV (reference sequence). The CDR3 length is 15 residues. In DNA form, the CDR3 reads TGTGCCAGCAGTCCCTGGGACAAAGGAGGGTACGAGCAGTACTTC. Protein sequence: CASSPWDKGGYEQYF.

CDR3: CASSRTGGAHPQHF. The CDR3 coding sequence is TGTGCCAGCAGCCGGACAGGGGGCGCTCACCCCCAGCATTTT. The genes are TRBV6-6 and TRBJ1-5; 11 positions agree with TRBD1. This CDR3 comprises 14 residues. With V trimmed by 6 bases and J by 10 bases, 8 bases remained unmatched. Germline V gene data show CDR1 as MNHNY and CDR2 as SVGAGI (reference sequence).

This clonotype was picked up a small number of times. This chain joins TRBV7-9 and TRBJ1-2; 7 nucleotides match TRBD1. V lost 5 bases, J lost 0 bases, and 18 bases stayed unmatched. The CDR3 totals 19 residues. The germline V gene encodes CDR1 SEHNR and CDR2 FQNEAQ (reference sequence). The CDR3 spells CASSPSTGTSVGPNYGYTF. In DNA, the CDR3 is TGTGCCAGCAGCCCTTCGACAGGGACCTCTGTAGGTCCTAACTATGGCTACACCTTC.

CDR3 nucleotide sequence: TGTGCCAGCAGCTACCTGCCGGGGCACGGCTACACCTTC. Its protein product is CASSYLPGHGYTF. The rearrangement uses TRBV12-3 or TRBV12-4 and TRBJ1-2, with D tentatively TRBD1 (5 bases). Trimming shortened V by 6 bases and J by 8 bases, and 16 bases separated the two germline ends. CDR3 length: 13 amino acids.

The genes are TRBV21-1 and TRBJ2-2; no DNA check was done on the table's D call, TRBD2. TRBV21-1 is tagged as a pseudogene. This CDR3 is built from 19 residues. The CDR3 protein is CASSKRLPAGEGSTGELFF. The CDR3 DNA reads TGTGCCAGCAGCAAAAGACTCCCCGCCGGGGAGGGGAGCACCGGGGAGCTGTTTTTT.

The J gene is TRBJ2-5, the V gene TRBV9, with a weak D call TRBD2 (6 bases). Germline CDR1 reads SGDLS; CDR2 reads YYNGEE. Trimming took off 2 bases at V and 7 bases at J, with 12 bases between the two ends. The CDR3 is 13 residues long. As DNA, the CDR3 is TGTGCCAGCAGCGTCACCGGGGGAGGGACCCAGTACTTC. Its protein is CASSVTGGGTQYF.

The gene calls are TRBV20-1 and TRBJ1-6; D is perhaps TRBD1 (5 bases). The CDR3 runs to 15 residues. Per the germline V gene, CDR1 is DFQATT and CDR2 is SNEGSKA (reference sequence). Trimming stripped 5 bases from V and 0 bases from J, with 11 bases between. The CDR3 bases are TGCAGTGCTCCCAAGGGGAGCTCCTATAATTCACCCCTCCACTTT. Protein: CSAPKGSSYNSPLHF.

The table lists this clonotype with a few counts. V usage is TRBV7-2 and J usage is TRBJ2-3; D remains unclear. This CDR3 has 14 amino acids. CDR1 and CDR2 from the germline V gene are SGHTA and FQGNSA. With 0 bases removed from V and 4 bases from J, the gap between germline ends came to 8 bases. CDR3 nucleotide sequence: TGTGCCAGCAGCTTAGCGCCGGCAGCAGATACGCAGTATTTT. Translation gives CASSLAPAADTQYF.

This chain uses TRBV20-1 with TRBJ2-7; 7 nucleotides agree with TRBD1. Germline loops: CDR1 DFQATT, CDR2 SNEGSKA (reference sequence). J lost 4 bases, V lost 0 bases, and 12 bases had no gene match. The CDR3 runs 16 residues. The CDR3 here is CSARDSRNRGNYEQYF. Written as DNA, the CDR3 is TGCAGTGCTAGAGATTCCCGGAACAGGGGTAATTACGAGCAGTACTTC.

This clonotype was recorded a few times. The chain employs TRBV6-2 or TRBV6-3 and TRBJ2-1; D might be TRBD2 (5 bases). CDR1 and CDR2 from the germline V gene are MNHEY and SVGEGT. V was shortened by 8 bases and J by 0 bases, with 11 bases between the two germline ends. The CDR3 is made up of 14 amino acids. For the CDR3, the DNA is TGTGCCAGCGGGAGACTCTCCTCCTACAATGAGCAGTTCTTC. Amino acids: CASGRLSSYNEQFF.

V and J are TRBV20-1 and TRBJ2-1, with 10 bases matching TRBD2. Looked up from germline, CDR1 is DFQATT and CDR2 is SNEGSKA (reference sequence). This CDR3 is built from 13 residues. V was pared by 2 bases and J by 10 bases, with 5 bases of the junction left unmatched. The CDR3 DNA is TGCAGTGCTAGAATAGCGGGGGGCGGGGAGCAGTTCTTC. Protein product: CSARIAGGGEQFF.

A few counts support this clonotype. The J gene is TRBJ2-6, the V gene TRBV20-1; 8 bases are shared with TRBD1. The J segment lost 0 bases and the V segment lost 0 bases, leaving 10 bases of the junction unmatched. The CDR3 has 19 amino acids. CDR1 is DFQATT, CDR2 SNEGSKA, per germline (reference sequence). CDR3 in amino acids: CSARDEWDRLRSGANVLTF. CDR3 nucleotide sequence: TGCAGTGCTAGAGACGAATGGGACAGGTTACGCTCTGGGGCCAACGTCCTGACTTTC.

The chain employs TRBV7-6 and TRBJ2-7; D is uncertain. The CDR3 has 13 amino acids. V was trimmed by 5 bases and J by 2 bases, leaving 10 bases between them. The germline CDR1 and CDR2 sequences are SGHVS and FNYEAQ. The CDR3, as DNA: TGTGCCAGCAGCCCCTTGAAAACCTACGAGCAGTACTTC. Protein sequence: CASSPLKTYEQYF.

This rearrangement joins TRBV7-2 to TRBJ2-3; D gene ambiguous. The CDR3 contains 14 residues. The germline V gene has CDR1 SGHTA and CDR2 FQGNSA. Trimming took off 0 bases at V and 6 bases at J, with 10 bases between the two ends. The DNA of the CDR3 is TGTGCCAGCAGCTTAGCGGCCTCGAGGGATACGCAGTATTTT. Its protein is CASSLAASRDTQYF.

V and J are TRBV6-1 and TRBJ1-6; weak D call: TRBD1 (6 bases). V was cut by 7 bases and J by 8 bases, with 18 bases left in between. Looked up from germline, CDR1 is MNHNS and CDR2 is SASEGT. The CDR3 covers 15 residues. CDR3 protein: CASTGNRGYDSPLHF. Here the CDR3 DNA reads TGTGCCAGCACCGGAAATAGGGGGTATGATTCACCCCTCCACTTT.

About this clonotype: An end of the junction differs from the germline gene, which may be a read error. The V and J genes are TRBV11-1 and TRBJ2-6; TRBD1 agrees at 8 bases. The length of the CDR3 is 18 residues. Germline assignment: CDR1 SGHAT and CDR2 FQDESV (reference sequence). The CDR3 is CASSPHPGGASGASVLTF. The CDR3 DNA sequence: TGTGCCAGCAGCCCCCATCCAGGGGGCGCTTCTGGGGCCAGCGTCCTGACTTTC.

The chain joins TRBV12-3 or TRBV12-4 to TRBJ2-3, with D possibly matching TRBD1 (5 bases). Trimming left V 3 bases short and J 11 bases short, with 15 bases between. The CDR3 is 13 amino acids. The CDR3 sequence is CASSLAGADVQYF. The CDR3 DNA reads TGTGCCAGCAGTTTGGCTGGGGCAGATGTGCAGTATTTT.

This chain joins TRBV6-2 or TRBV6-3 and TRBJ2-5; tentatively, D is TRBD2 (6 bases). V was shortened by 4 bases and J by 2 bases, with 14 bases between the two germline ends. There are 15 residues in the CDR3. Germline values: CDR1 MNHEY, CDR2 SVGEGT. The CDR3 nucleotides are TGTGCCAGCAGTTGCTCGGGACTTCCTCAAGAGACCCAGTACTTC. It yields the protein CASSCSGLPQETQYF.

This chain joins TRBV20-1 and TRBJ2-7; a weak D match, TRBD2 (6 bases). The DNA end is a closer match to TRBJ2-5, so the J assignment may be wrong. The CDR3 is made up of 17 amino acids. The V gene's germline CDR1 is DFQATT and CDR2 SNEGSKA (reference sequence). CDR3 amino acids: CSAASLWDPRRVETQYF. DNA of the CDR3: TGCAGTGCTGCCTCCCTCTGGGACCCCCGGAGGGTAGAGACCCAGTACTTC.

This clonotype was observed a handful of times. A junction boundary mismatches the germline segment, possibly from a read error. This chain links TRBV7-2 with TRBJ2-5, with 11 positions matching TRBD2. Germline loops: CDR1 SGHTA, CDR2 FQGNSA. The CDR3 runs 15 residues. CDR3 nucleotide sequence: TGTGCCAGCAGATTAGGACTAGCGGGTCGAGAGACCCAGTACTTC. It specifies CASRLGLAGRETQYF.

V and J are TRBV4-1 and TRBJ2-3; D gene uncertain. Germline V lookup: CDR1 MGHRA, CDR2 YSYEKL. Trimming stripped 4 bases from V and 2 bases from J, with 10 bases between. CDR3 length equals 14 residues. CDR3 sequence (DNA): TGCGCCAGCAGCCCTAGGCAGTTCACAGATACGCAGTATTTT. Translated: CASSPRQFTDTQYF.

The sample holds a few counts of this clonotype. The chain recombines TRBV7-9 with TRBJ2-1; 9 bases fit TRBD2. V was pared by 4 bases and J by 8 bases, with 12 bases of the junction left unmatched. The CDR3 sequence is 16 residues long. Per germline, CDR1 SEHNR and CDR2 FQNEAQ (reference sequence). As DNA, the CDR3 is TGTGCCAGCAGCTCCCTTGGCGGGGGGGCCTCGGATGAGCAGTTCTTC. It yields the protein CASSSLGGGASDEQFF.

This clonotype has a handful of counts. The chain recombines TRBV12-3 or TRBV12-4 with TRBJ1-6; D is possibly TRBD1 (5 bases). The CDR3 sequence is 15 residues long. The ends were cut back, 6 bases at V and 7 bases at J, with 16 bases in the middle. The CDR3 DNA follows: TGTGCCAGCAGCAGAGAGGGGTTAAGAAATTCACCCCTCCACTTT. Protein: CASSREGLRNSPLHF.

This clonotype was picked up a small number of times. The chain carries TRBV11-2 and TRBJ1-5; D is perhaps TRBD1 (6 bases). The CDR3 covers 16 residues. Germline-derived CDR1 and CDR2 are SGHAT and FQNNGV. Trimming left V 1 base short and J 4 bases short, with 14 bases between. The CDR3 DNA reads as TGTGCCAGCAGCTTAGGTAGTGAGCAGGGGAATCAGCCCCAGCATTTT. It translates to CASSLGSEQGNQPQHF. Supplemented by reference TRBV11-2 and TRBJ1-5, the full variable domain reads EAGVAQSPRYKIIEKRQSVAFWCNPISGHATLYWYQQILGQGPKLLIQFQNNGVVDDSQLPKDRFSAERLKGVDSTLKIQPAKLEDSAVYLCASSLGSEQGNQPQHFGDGTRLSIL.

This clonotype was counted between two and nine times. This chain connects TRBV20-1 to TRBJ2-7; D is perhaps TRBD2 (6 bases). The CDR3 runs to 14 residues. CDR1 DFQATT and CDR2 SNEGSKA come from the germline V gene (reference sequence). V gave up 5 bases and J gave up 3 bases, with 17 bases separating them. As DNA, the CDR3 is TGCAGTGCTGAATACCGGGACTGGGTCTACGAGCAGTACTTC. Its translation: CSAEYRDWVYEQYF.

The chain joins TRBV10-3 to TRBJ1-2; D gene ambiguous. The CDR3 consists of 12 residues. CDR1 and CDR2 from the germline V gene are ENHRY and SYGVKD. The V and J ends lost 6 bases and 3 bases respectively, with 8 bases between them. CDR3 residues: CAISPTDYGYTF. The CDR3 nucleotides are TGTGCCATCAGCCCAACAGACTATGGCTACACCTTC.